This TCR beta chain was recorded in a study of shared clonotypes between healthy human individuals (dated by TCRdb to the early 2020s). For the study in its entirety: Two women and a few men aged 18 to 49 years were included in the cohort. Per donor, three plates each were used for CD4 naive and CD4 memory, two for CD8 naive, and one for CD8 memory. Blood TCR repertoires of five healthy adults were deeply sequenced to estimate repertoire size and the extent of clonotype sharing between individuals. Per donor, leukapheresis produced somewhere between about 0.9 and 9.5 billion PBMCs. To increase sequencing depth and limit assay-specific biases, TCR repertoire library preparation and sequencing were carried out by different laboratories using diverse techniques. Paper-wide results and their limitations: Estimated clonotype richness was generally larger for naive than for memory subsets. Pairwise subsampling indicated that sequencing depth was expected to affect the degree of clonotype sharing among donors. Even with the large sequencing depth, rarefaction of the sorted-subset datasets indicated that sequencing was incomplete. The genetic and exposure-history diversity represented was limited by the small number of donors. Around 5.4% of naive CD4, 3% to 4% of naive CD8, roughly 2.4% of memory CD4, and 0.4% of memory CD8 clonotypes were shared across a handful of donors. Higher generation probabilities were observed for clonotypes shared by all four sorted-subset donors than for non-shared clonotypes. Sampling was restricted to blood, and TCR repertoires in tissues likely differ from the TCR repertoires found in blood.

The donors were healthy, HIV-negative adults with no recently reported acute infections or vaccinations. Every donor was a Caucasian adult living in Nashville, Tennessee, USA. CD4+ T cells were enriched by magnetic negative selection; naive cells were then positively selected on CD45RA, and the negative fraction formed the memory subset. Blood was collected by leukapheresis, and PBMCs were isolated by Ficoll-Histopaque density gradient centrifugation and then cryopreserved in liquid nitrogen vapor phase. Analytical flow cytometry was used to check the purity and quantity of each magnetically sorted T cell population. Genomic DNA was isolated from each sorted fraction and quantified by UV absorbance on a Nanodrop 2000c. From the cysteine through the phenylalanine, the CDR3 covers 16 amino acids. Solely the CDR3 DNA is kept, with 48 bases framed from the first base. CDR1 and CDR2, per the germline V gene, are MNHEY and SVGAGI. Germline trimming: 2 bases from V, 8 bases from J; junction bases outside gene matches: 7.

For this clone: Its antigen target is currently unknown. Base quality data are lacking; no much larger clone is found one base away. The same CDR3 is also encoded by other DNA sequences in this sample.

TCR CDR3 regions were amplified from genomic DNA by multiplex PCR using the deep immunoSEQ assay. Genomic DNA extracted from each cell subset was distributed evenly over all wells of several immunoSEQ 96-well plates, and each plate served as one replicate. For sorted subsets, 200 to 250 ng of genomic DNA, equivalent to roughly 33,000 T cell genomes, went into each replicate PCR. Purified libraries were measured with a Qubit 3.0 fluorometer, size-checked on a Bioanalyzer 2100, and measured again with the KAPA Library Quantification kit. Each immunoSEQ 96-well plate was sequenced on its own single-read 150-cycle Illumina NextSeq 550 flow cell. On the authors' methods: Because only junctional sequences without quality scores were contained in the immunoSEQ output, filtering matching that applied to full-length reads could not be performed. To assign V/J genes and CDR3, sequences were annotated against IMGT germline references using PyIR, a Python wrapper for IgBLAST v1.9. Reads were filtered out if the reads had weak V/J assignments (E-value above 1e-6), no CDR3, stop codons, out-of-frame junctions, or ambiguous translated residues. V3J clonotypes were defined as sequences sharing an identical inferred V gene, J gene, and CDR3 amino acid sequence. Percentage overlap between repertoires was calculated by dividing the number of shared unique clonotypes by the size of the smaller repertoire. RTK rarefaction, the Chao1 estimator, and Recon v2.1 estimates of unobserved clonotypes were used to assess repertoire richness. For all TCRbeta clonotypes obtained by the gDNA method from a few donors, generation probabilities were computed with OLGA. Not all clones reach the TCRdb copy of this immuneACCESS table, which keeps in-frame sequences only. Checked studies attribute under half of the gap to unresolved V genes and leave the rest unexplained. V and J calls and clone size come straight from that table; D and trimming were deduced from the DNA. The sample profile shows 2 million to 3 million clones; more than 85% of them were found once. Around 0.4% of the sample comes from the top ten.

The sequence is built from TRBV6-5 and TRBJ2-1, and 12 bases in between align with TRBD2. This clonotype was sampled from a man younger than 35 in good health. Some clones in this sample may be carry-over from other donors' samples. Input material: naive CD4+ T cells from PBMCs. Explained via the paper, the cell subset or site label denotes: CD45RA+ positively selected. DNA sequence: TGTGCCAGCAGTTACCTAGCGGGAGGGGGTCGCGATGAGCAGTTCTTC. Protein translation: CASSYLAGGGRDEQFF.